Included here is one TCR beta chain sequence, with context. The source of the sample is a study of blood T cell repertoires in COVID-19. Some clones are missing from TCRdb's copy, which holds only in-frame ones; the method was immunoSEQ multiplex PCR. The data hold 55,000 to 70,000 clones, with about 86% observed a single time. This CDR3 has 14 residues. CDR1 is SGHKS, CDR2 YYEKEE, per germline (reference sequence). V shed 4 bases, J shed 2 bases, and the junction held 4 bases outside the gene matches. The V and J genes are TRBV5-5 and TRBJ2-7; 9 nucleotides line up with TRBD1. This sequence originates from a man aged 45-60 years with acute or convalescent COVID-19. The sequenced material came from peripheral blood. The DNA of the CDR3 is TGTGCCAGCAGCATGGGACAGGGAGCCTACGAGCAGTACTTC. This encodes CASSMGQGAYEQYF.